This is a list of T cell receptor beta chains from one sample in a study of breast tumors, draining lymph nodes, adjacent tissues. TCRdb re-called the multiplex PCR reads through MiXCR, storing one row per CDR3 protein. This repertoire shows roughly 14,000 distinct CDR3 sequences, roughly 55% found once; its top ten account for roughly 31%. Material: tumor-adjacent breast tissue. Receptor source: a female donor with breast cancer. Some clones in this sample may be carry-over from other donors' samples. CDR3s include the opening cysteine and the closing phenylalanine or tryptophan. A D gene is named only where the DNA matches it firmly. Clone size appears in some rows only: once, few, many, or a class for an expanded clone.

TGTGCCAGCAGCGCATGGACAGTTCCCACAGATACGCAGTATTTT | CASSAWTVPTDTQYF | TRBJ2-3 | NA | TRBV7-3 | once | 15
TGTGCTAGTGCCAGAGATTGGGCTGAGCAGTTCTTC | CASARDWAEQFF | TRBJ2-1 | NA | TRBV12-5 | once | 12
TGCAGCGCTGAGGAACAGACTGAGCAGTACTTC | CSAEEQTEQYF | TRBJ2-7 | NA | TRBV29-1 | NA | 11
TGTGCCAGCAGCTTAAGTGGAAGTCGGACGGACAGGGCCTACGAGCAGTACTTC | CASSLSGSRTDRAYEQYF | TRBJ2-7 | TRBD1 | TRBV7-3 | NA | 18
TGTGCCATCAGTGAGTCTACGGCCAGGGCACTTTGCTCTGGGGCCAACGTCCTGACTTTC | CAISESTARALCSGANVLTF | TRBJ2-6 | NA | TRBV10-3 | NA | 20
TGCGCCAGTAAAGACGGGGGTATGTCACCCCTCCACTTT | CASKDGGMSPLHF | TRBJ1-6 | NA | TRBV10-2 | NA | 13
TGTGCCAGCAGTCGCGGCACAGGGTCGAATGAGCAGTTCTTC | CASSRGTGSNEQFF | TRBJ2-1 | NA | TRBV6-2/TRBV6-3 | many | 14
TGTGCCACCAGTGACCGGGGACAGGGAAGGCTCTCTGGAAACACCATATATTTT | CATSDRGQGRLSGNTIYF | TRBJ1-3 | TRBD1 | TRBV24-1 | once | 18
TGTGCCAGCAGCTTAGCCAGGGCCCAGGGATCACCCCTCCACTTT | CASSLARAQGSPLHF | TRBJ1-6 | NA | TRBV11-2 | NA | 15
TGTGCCAGTAGTATCGGTACAGGGGGCGTCCAGCCCCAGCATTTT | CASSIGTGGVQPQHF | TRBJ1-5 | TRBD1 | TRBV25-1 | NA | 15
TGTGCCAGCAGCCGGTGGCAGGGTGTCTCCTACGAGCAGTACTTC | CASSRWQGVSYEQYF | TRBJ2-7 | NA | TRBV7-8 | medium-sized | 15
TGCAGCGTTTACGGGACAGCGGGGGATAGCTATGGCTACACCTTC | CSVYGTAGDSYGYTF | TRBJ1-2 | TRBD1 | TRBV29-1 | many | 15
TGTGCCAGCAGTGTTATAAGGTTAGCTGAAGCTTTCTTT | CASSVIRLAEAFF | TRBJ1-1 | NA | TRBV6-1 | NA | 13
TGTGCCAGTGGGAGGGCGGGGACCACAGATACGCAGTATTTT | CASGRAGTTDTQYF | TRBJ2-3 | TRBD2 | TRBV19 | few | 14
TGCAGCGTTGGGGGATTCGCCAGGGAGCTGTTTTTT | CSVGGFARELFF | TRBJ2-2 | NA | TRBV29-1 | NA | 12
TGTGCCATCATGAGGACAGGGGGCCACTATGGCTACACCTTC | CAIMRTGGHYGYTF | TRBJ1-2 | TRBD1 | TRBV6-1 | medium-sized | 14
TGCAGTGCTGGGGGGGGTGGAGCTGGCTACAATGAGCAGTTCTTC | CSAGGGGAGYNEQFF | TRBJ2-1 | TRBD2 | TRBV20-1 | NA | 15
TGTGCCAGCAGGATTGTGGGGGAAGAGACCCAGTACTTC | CASRIVGEETQYF | TRBJ2-5 | NA | TRBV6-4 | many | 13
TGTGTCAGCAGTGGACAGGGGAAGAGGGGCGGGGAGCTGTTTTTT | CVSSGQGKRGGELFF | TRBJ2-2 | TRBD1 | TRBV6-6 | once | 15
TGTGCCAGTGTTGGGCTAGCGGGAGGCACCTCGAGCTCCTACAATGAGCAGTTCTTC | CASVGLAGGTSSSYNEQFF | TRBJ2-1 | TRBD2 | TRBV19 | many | 19
TGTGCCAGCAGCTGCGAACGGGGGGCATCAGAGACCCAGTGCTTC | CASSCERGASETQCF | TRBJ2-5 | NA | TRBV4-2 | few | 15
TGCAGTGTCTTGGGGGGAAACTACAATGAGCAGTTCTTC | CSVLGGNYNEQFF | TRBJ2-1 | NA | TRBV20-1 | NA | 13
TGTGCCAGCAGCCATCACGGACAGGGGGGTGAAAAACTGTTTTTT | CASSHHGQGGEKLFF | TRBJ1-4 | TRBD1 | TRBV4-2 | NA | 15
TGTGCCAGCAGTTCCGGGACAGGGCGTGGCTACACCTTC | CASSSGTGRGYTF | TRBJ1-2 | TRBD1 | TRBV27 | NA | 13
TGTGCCAGCAAATCGGGACAGGGCAACCCCGAGCAGTACTTC | CASKSGQGNPEQYF | TRBJ2-7 | TRBD1 | TRBV6-5 | NA | 14
TGTGCCAGCAGCCCAGGACAGGGGGATGGCTACACCTTC | CASSPGQGDGYTF | TRBJ1-2 | TRBD1 | TRBV9 | NA | 13
TGTGCCACCAGTGATTACAGGTTCGGTGGCTACACCTTC | CATSDYRFGGYTF | TRBJ1-2 | NA | TRBV24-1 | NA | 13
TGCACCAGCAGATTCGAACCTTACTACGACCAGTACTTC | CTSRFEPYYDQYF | TRBJ2-7 | NA | TRBV5-1 | NA | 13
TGCGCCAGCAGTGAAGGTGGAAACACCATATATTTT | CASSEGGNTIYF | TRBJ1-3 | NA | TRBV10-2 | NA | 12
TGCGCCAGCAGCTTGGAGGGACAGGGGGCTGGTGGCTACACCTTC | CASSLEGQGAGGYTF | TRBJ1-2 | TRBD1 | TRBV5-1 | NA | 15
TGTGCCAGCAGCCAAGACGGGACTCCCGGTTTCACAGATACGCAGTATTTT | CASSQDGTPGFTDTQYF | TRBJ2-3 | NA | TRBV6-5 | NA | 17
TGTGCCAGCAGGCAGTCCACAGATACGCAGTATTTT | CASRQSTDTQYF | TRBJ2-3 | NA | TRBV7-2 | NA | 12
TGTGCCAGCAGCCCCGATGGTACAGGATACAATTCGCCCCTCCACTTT | CASSPDGTGYNSPLHF | TRBJ1-6 | NA | TRBV7-6 | NA | 16
TGTGCCAGCAGTCACCCGCCGTTTGACGAGCAGTACTTC | CASSHPPFDEQYF | TRBJ2-7 | NA | TRBV6-1 | many | 13
TGCGCCAGCAGCTTTGGGACTAGCGGGGGGCAAGGGACCCAGTACTTC | CASSFGTSGGQGTQYF | TRBJ2-5 | TRBD2 | TRBV5-1 | NA | 16
TGCAGCTTGAAGGCAGCCTACAATGAGCAGTTCTTC | CSLKAAYNEQFF | TRBJ2-1 | NA | TRBV29-1 | NA | 12
TGTGCCAGCAGCTCCTCCGGGACAGGACCCTACGAGCAGTACTTC | CASSSSGTGPYEQYF | TRBJ2-7 | TRBD1 | TRBV7-9 | NA | 15
TGTGCCAGCAGCTTAACGGGGGGGCGAGGCTACACCTTC | CASSLTGGRGYTF | TRBJ1-2 | NA | TRBV7-9 | NA | 13
TGTGCCAGCAGTGAACAGGGGGCGAGTATCAATCAGCCCCAGCATTTT | CASSEQGASINQPQHF | TRBJ1-5 | TRBD1 | TRBV12-3/TRBV12-4 | NA | 16
TGTGCCAGCAGGGGACACCCGTTTGATGGCTACACCTTC | CASRGHPFDGYTF | TRBJ1-2 | NA | TRBV7-2 | medium-sized | 13
TGTGCCAGCAGCCAACAGGGGGCAGGAGCTTTCTTT | CASSQQGAGAFF | TRBJ1-1 | TRBD1 | TRBV28 | NA | 12
TGCAGTGCTAGAGGTGCTAGGGCAGCTGGTGGCACAGATACGCAGTATTTT | CSARGARAAGGTDTQYF | TRBJ2-3 | NA | TRBV20-1 | NA | 17
TGTGCCACCAGTGACCCGACGAGCGGGAGCAACGGGGAGCTGTTTTTT | CATSDPTSGSNGELFF | TRBJ2-2 | TRBD2 | TRBV24-1 | NA | 16
TGTGCCAGTAGTAAAGATCCGACAGCCTATAATTCACCCCTCCACTTT | CASSKDPTAYNSPLHF | TRBJ1-6 | NA | TRBV19 | medium-sized | 16
TGTGCCAGCAGCCAGGGAGCGGGAGTATTTGAGCAGTACTTC | CASSQGAGVFEQYF | TRBJ2-7 | TRBD2 | TRBV4-2 | NA | 14
TGTGCCAGCAGCCAAGCGGGACAGGGGATTGGTGTCGGCTACACCTTC | CASSQAGQGIGVGYTF | TRBJ1-2 | TRBD1 | TRBV3-1 | many | 16
TGTGCCAGTAGTACTGGGTGGGGCTCCTACGAGCAGTACTTC | CASSTGWGSYEQYF | TRBJ2-7 | NA | TRBV19 | NA | 14
TGCAGTGCGGGGGGTCCGATGAACACTGAAGCTTTCTTT | CSAGGPMNTEAFF | TRBJ1-1 | NA | TRBV20-1 | many | 13
TGTGCCAGTAGTAGGGTGGGGGGCAGTTATGGCTACACCTTC | CASSRVGGSYGYTF | TRBJ1-2 | NA | TRBV19 | once | 14
TGTGCCAGCAGCTTATCGTACCCGAACACTGAAGCTTTCTTT | CASSLSYPNTEAFF | TRBJ1-1 | NA | TRBV7-9 | many | 14
TGTGCCAGTAGTATAAGGGCGGGGGGAACCAATCAGCCCCAGCATTTT | CASSIRAGGTNQPQHF | TRBJ1-5 | NA | TRBV19 | NA | 16
TGTGCCAGCACCAGCCAAATAAGACAGGGGCCCTATGGCTACACCTTC | CASTSQIRQGPYGYTF | TRBJ1-2 | TRBD1 | TRBV2 | NA | 16
TGTGCCAGCAGTTACCTAAACTCAGAAGGGGAGCTGTTTTTT | CASSYLNSEGELFF | TRBJ2-2 | NA | TRBV7-8 | NA | 14